The source of this T cell receptor (beta chain) is a study of T cells in women clearing cervical HPV infection. As for the study in general: Blood came at first lesion visit for cases, post-clearance for controls.

Germline lookup yields CDR1 DFQATT and CDR2 SNEGSKA (reference sequence). This CDR3 region has 11 residues. As to this clone: The CDR3 extends 3 residues past the end of the read, so its final part is completed from the germline J gene.

Data came from immunoSEQ multiplex PCR; TCRdb stores just in-frame clones and leaves some out. The sample totals 25,000 to 35,000 clones. The sequencing input was blood buffy coat. The sequence was obtained from a woman between 18 and 70 years old with a cervical HPV16 infection that either progressed to CIN3+ or cleared (not recorded which). The chain has TRBV20-1 and TRBJ1-1, with D perhaps TRBD1 (6 bases). The chain's CDR3 is CSAREGDRAFF. CDR3 DNA (partial): TGCAGTGCTAGAGAGGGAGACAGG.